Below are 29 T cell receptor beta chains sequenced from a single sample in a study of human T cells and chemical hapten exposure (dated by TCRdb to the early 2020s). Library preparation used RACE. Sequencer: NextSeq 500. TCRdb trimmed the raw reads at Q25, called clones with MiXCR and kept productive beta chains. Entries that share a CDR3 protein sequence are merged under the most common genes and DNA. The sample profile shows under 95,000 distinct CDR3 sequences; about 8.6% of them were found once. The top ten constitute 2.5% to 3% of the sample. The sample's time point label is to be understood as: healthy volunteer bleed at 2 weeks. Total RNA was extracted from unfractionated whole blood that had been collected in Tempus Blood RNA tubes. The sequenced material came from whole blood. These receptors all stem from a female donor in good health. Some clones in this sample may be carry-over from other donors' samples.

The table lists this clonotype with many counts. The V call is TRBV6-6, the J call TRBJ2-3; D might be TRBD2 (5 bases). This CDR3 contains 10 residues. The V gene lost 11 bases and the J gene lost 4 bases, with 7 bases spanning the gap. Germline V gene sequence: CDR1 MNHNY, CDR2 SVGAGI (reference sequence). This CDR3 is CACGPDTQYF. As DNA, the CDR3 is TGTGCCTGCGGGCCAGATACGCAGTATTTT.

This clonotype was seen many times. The chain combines TRBV5-1 with TRBJ2-3; perhaps TRBD1 as D (6 bases). CDR3 size: 15 residues. Germline CDR1 reads SGHRS; CDR2 reads YFSETQ. V gave up 1 base and J gave up 3 bases, with 12 bases separating them. This CDR3 reads CASSLQQGLTDTQYF. As DNA, the CDR3 is TGCGCCAGCAGCTTGCAACAGGGTCTGACAGATACGCAGTATTTT.

A word on this clonotype: An end of the junction does not agree with germline; a read error may underlie this. The chain joins TRBV9 to TRBJ2-2; D may be TRBD2 (6 bases). The CDR3 consists of 14 residues. Germline assignment: CDR1 SGDLS and CDR2 YYNGEE. CDR3 residues: CASSARTDSGGLFF. The DNA for the CDR3 is TGTGCCAGCAGCGCAAGGACCGACTCCGGGGGGCTGTTTTTT.

This clonotype was counted a few times. The J gene is TRBJ1-1, the V gene TRBV5-4; 7 bases match TRBD1. V was pared by 3 bases and J by 8 bases, with 10 bases of the junction left unmatched. Germline-derived CDR1 and CDR2 are SGHNT and YYREEE (reference sequence). The CDR3 has 14 amino acids. CDR3 sequence (DNA): TGTGCCAGCAGCTGGGGACAGCCTCCGCAAGAAGCTTTCTTT. Protein: CASSWGQPPQEAFF.

This clonotype has just a few counts. At one of its ends the junction is not consistent with the germline gene, which may arise from a read error. This chain uses TRBV7-2 with TRBJ1-6; TRBD1 matches at 7 bases. Germline CDR1 is SGHTA and CDR2 is FQGNSA. This CDR3 spans 14 amino acids. CDR3: CASSPRQGGSPLNF. The CDR3 nucleotides read TGTGCCAGCAGCCCACGACAGGGTGGGTCACCCCTCAACTTT.

This clonotype was seen ten or more times. The V call is TRBV20-1, the J call TRBJ1-5, with D unresolved. With 0 bases removed from V and 1 base from J, the gap between germline ends came to 10 bases. Per germline, CDR1 DFQATT and CDR2 SNEGSKA (reference sequence). This CDR3 has 15 amino acids. CDR3 sequence: CSARDLAGSNQPQHF. CDR3 coding DNA: TGCAGTGCTAGAGATCTCGCGGGGAGCAATCAGCCCCAGCATTTT.

V is TRBV28 and J is TRBJ2-7; maybe TRBD1 (6 bases). The germline V and J ends were trimmed by 2 bases and 6 bases, with 14 bases remaining between them. Germline V gives CDR1 MDHEN, CDR2 SYDVKM. The CDR3 is made up of 14 amino acids. CDR3 DNA: TGTGCCAGCAGTTTACAGGGGATAAGGGGCGAGCAGTACTTC. Translating it yields CASSLQGIRGEQYF.

The chain combines TRBV5-1 with TRBJ2-1, with TRBD2 as a possible D gene (5 bases). Trimming took 4 bases from V and 7 from J, leaving 15 bases between them. Germline values: CDR1 SGHRS, CDR2 YFSETQ. This CDR3 has 14 amino acids. CDR3 amino acids: CASSLLVADNEQFF. In DNA, the CDR3 is TGCGCCAGCAGCCTACTAGTCGCGGATAATGAGCAGTTCTTC.

The chain is built from TRBV4-3 and TRBJ2-3; TRBD2 matches 12 bases. This CDR3 comprises 18 residues. V shed 1 base, J shed 2 bases, and the junction held 7 bases outside the gene matches. The germline CDR1 and CDR2 sequences are LGHNA and YSLEER. CDR3: CASSQVPSSGRATDTQYF. DNA for the CDR3: TGCGCCAGCAGCCAAGTCCCGTCTAGCGGGAGGGCCACAGATACGCAGTATTTT.

The V call is TRBV14, the J call TRBJ1-2; D not resolved. V lost 4 bases to trimming and J lost 4 bases, with 13 bases between them. Germline V gene data show CDR1 as SGHDN and CDR2 as FVKESK. This CDR3 is 14 amino acids long. The CDR3 DNA reads as TGTGCCAGCAGCCCTTCGGGGAATTTCTATGGCTACACCTTC. Its translation: CASSPSGNFYGYTF.

This rearrangement joins TRBV28 to TRBJ1-6; possible D gene TRBD1, 6 bases. The ends were cut back, 5 bases at V and 7 bases at J, with 12 bases in the middle. The CDR3 length is 14 residues. Germline CDR1 MDHEN, CDR2 SYDVKM. Here the CDR3 reads CASSPDRRNSPLHF. In DNA form, the CDR3 reads TGTGCCAGCAGTCCTGACAGGAGAAATTCACCCCTCCACTTT.

This chain uses TRBV25-1 with TRBJ2-6; D tentatively fits TRBD1 or TRBD2 (5 bases each). Germline V CDR1 and CDR2: MGHDK, SYGVNS. Trimming took 1 base from V and 8 from J, leaving 18 bases between them. The CDR3 totals 17 residues. CDR3 residues: CASSELHDSPGTNVLTF. CDR3 coding DNA: TGTGCCAGCAGTGAATTACACGACAGTCCGGGGACCAACGTCCTGACTTTC.

Of note for this clonotype: A read error may explain this, as a much larger clone is one base away. This chain connects TRBV7-9 to TRBJ1-5, with D hard to call. The germline V gene encodes CDR1 SEHNR and CDR2 FQNEAQ (reference sequence). This CDR3 is built from 16 residues. The CDR3 DNA follows: TGTGCCAGCAGCTTAGGGGTAGGGAAGTACAATCAGCCCCAGAATTTT. It encodes CASSLGVGKYNQPQNF.

This clonotype was recorded at least ten times. The genes are TRBV20-1 and TRBJ2-2; 7 positions agree with TRBD2. There are 16 residues in the CDR3. J was trimmed by 3 bases and V by 1 base; bases with no gene match: 8. Germline CDR1 reads DFQATT; CDR2 reads SNEGSKA (reference sequence). The CDR3 DNA reads as TGCAGTGCTAGAGCCTTGGGCGGGAGCCACACCGGGGAGCTGTTTTTT. Protein sequence: CSARALGGSHTGELFF.

The V call is TRBV24-1, the J call TRBJ2-2; D remains ambiguous. Germline CDR1 reads KGHDR; CDR2 reads SFDVKD. V was clipped by 3 bases and J by 6 bases, with 10 bases between them. This CDR3 has 14 residues. The CDR3 region is CATSDKSESGELFF. CDR3 coding DNA: TGTGCCACCAGTGATAAATCGGAGTCCGGGGAGCTGTTTTTT.

This clonotype was seen ten or more times. V gene TRBV7-9 combines with J gene TRBJ1-4; TRBD1 aligns across 9 bases. CDR3 size: 14 residues. J lost 5 bases, V lost 5 bases, and 3 bases had no gene match. The germline V gene encodes CDR1 SEHNR and CDR2 FQNEAQ (reference sequence). CDR3 loop: CASSRQGGNEKLFF. CDR3 coding DNA: TGTGCCAGCAGCCGACAGGGGGGAAATGAAAAACTGTTTTTT. Together with reference TRBV7-9 and TRBJ1-4, the CDR3 gives the full variable domain: DTGVSQNPRHKITKRGQNVTFRCDPISEHNRLYWYRQTLGQGPEFLTYFQNEAQLEKSRLLSDRFSAERPKGSFSTLEIQRTEQGDSAMYLCASSRQGGNEKLFFGSGTQLSVL.

A few counts support this clonotype. V is TRBV28 and J is TRBJ2-1, with 11 nucleotides matching TRBD2. V was clipped by 4 bases and J by 4 bases; unmatched bases: 6. The CDR3 totals 16 residues. Germline loops: CDR1 MDHEN, CDR2 SYDVKM. CDR3 region: CASSSRGLAGYNEQFF. The CDR3 DNA follows: TGTGCCAGCAGTTCCCGTGGACTAGCGGGTTACAATGAGCAGTTCTTC.

This clonotype was seen at least ten times. V usage is TRBV12-3 or TRBV12-4 and J usage is TRBJ1-5; possibly TRBD1 for D (5 bases). V was pared by 6 bases and J by 7 bases, with 10 bases between. The CDR3 consists of 12 residues. The CDR3 sequence is CASSPREQPQHF. DNA of the CDR3: TGTGCCAGCAGCCCCAGGGAGCAGCCCCAGCATTTT.

This clonotype was observed many times. The chain combines TRBV29-1 with TRBJ1-1, with D uncertain. The CDR3 loop spans 11 amino acids. Germline lookup yields CDR1 SQVTM and CDR2 ANQGSEA. V was cut by 4 bases and J by 6 bases, with 9 bases left in between. CDR3 nucleotide sequence: TGCAGCGTTGTGCCTGGCCCTGAAGCTTTCTTT. It translates to CSVVPGPEAFF.

This clonotype has ten or more counts. The chain carries TRBV7-9 and TRBJ2-7, with 9 bases aligning to TRBD2. Germline-derived CDR1 and CDR2 are SEHNR and FQNEAQ (reference sequence). The junction had 5 bases not matched to a gene; V was cut back by 5 bases and J by 0 bases. This CDR3 contains 15 residues. The CDR3 loop reads CASSGHSGSSYEQYF. CDR3 in DNA: TGTGCCAGCAGCGGACATAGCGGGAGCTCCTACGAGCAGTACTTC.

This clonotype was seen at least ten times. This sequence joins TRBV2 and TRBJ2-3; 9 bases are a match to TRBD2. Unmatched junction bases numbered 7, after V lost 3 bases and J lost 3 bases. The germline CDR1 and CDR2 sequences are SNHLY and FYNNEI. The CDR3 length is 16 residues. The CDR3 spells CASSDIKREVTDTQYF. The CDR3 nucleotides read TGTGCCAGCAGTGATATAAAGCGGGAGGTGACAGATACGCAGTATTTT.

This clonotype was counted many times. V is TRBV6-1 and J is TRBJ2-6; 7 bases agree with TRBD1. V trimming: 6 bases; J trimming: 0 bases; junction bases outside the gene matches: 8. CDR1 is MNHNS and CDR2 is SASEGT in the germline V gene. The CDR3 length is 17 residues. Written as DNA, the CDR3 is TGTGCCAGCAGCCCCGACAGGGCAAGCTCTGGGGCCAACGTCCTGACTTTC. Translation gives CASSPDRASSGANVLTF.

In its sample, this clonotype was seen a few times. The V gene is TRBV6-2 or TRBV6-3, the J gene TRBJ2-7; 7 positions match TRBD1. The CDR3 has 13 residues. V was clipped by 7 bases and J by 5 bases; unmatched bases: 8. The germline CDR1 and CDR2 sequences are MNHEY and SVGEGT. The CDR3 loop is CASTLTGCDEQYF. As DNA, the CDR3 is TGTGCCAGCACCCTGACAGGGTGCGACGAGCAGTACTTC.

This clonotype was seen ten or more times. The V gene is TRBV20-1, the J gene TRBJ2-3; 16 bases agree with TRBD2. The germline CDR1 and CDR2 sequences are DFQATT and SNEGSKA (reference sequence). The CDR3 sequence is 15 residues long. J lost 5 bases, V lost 6 bases, and 5 bases had no gene match. CDR3 sequence (DNA): TGCAGTGCCGGGGGACTAGCGGGAGGGTTAGATACGCAGTATTTT. Translated, it gives CSAGGLAGGLDTQYF.

This clonotype has more than one count but fewer than ten. This chain links TRBV7-8 with TRBJ2-3; 7 bases match TRBD2. V lost 1 base to trimming and J lost 2 bases; unmatched junction nucleotides: 6. The germline V gene has CDR1 SGHVS and CDR2 FQNEAQ. This CDR3 is built from 16 residues. The CDR3 sequence: CASSLVGGGPTDTQYF. CDR3 in DNA: TGTGCCAGCAGCTTAGTTGGGGGAGGGCCCACAGATACGCAGTATTTT.

This clonotype was detected many times. The rearrangement uses TRBV4-3 and TRBJ1-4; a weak D match, TRBD1 (5 bases). Trimming took off 4 bases at V and 5 bases at J, with 11 bases between the two ends. Germline-derived CDR1 and CDR2 are LGHNA and YSLEER. The CDR3 loop spans 14 amino acids. The CDR3 reads CASSRGRVNEKLFF. The CDR3 DNA reads TGCGCCAGCAGCCGTGGCAGGGTGAATGAAAAACTGTTTTTT.

This clonotype has more than one count but fewer than ten. V is TRBV27 and J is TRBJ1-1; a weak D match, TRBD1 (5 bases). Germline V gene lookup returns CDR1 MNHEY and CDR2 SMNVEV (reference sequence). Trimming pared 0 bases from V and 7 bases from J, leaving 9 bases between. This CDR3 comprises 13 residues. CDR3 loop: CASSLSNRNEAFF. CDR3 sequence (DNA): TGTGCCAGCAGTTTATCGAACAGGAATGAAGCTTTCTTT.

This clonotype came up a few times. The chain recombines TRBV5-1 with TRBJ2-3; TRBD1 is a possible D gene (5 bases). Per germline, CDR1 SGHRS and CDR2 YFSETQ. The ends were cut back, 0 bases at V and 7 bases at J, with 9 bases in the middle. The CDR3 length is 13 residues. CDR3 DNA sequence: TGCGCCAGCAGCTTGGGACAGACCAATACGCAGTATTTT. Amino acids: CASSLGQTNTQYF.

This clonotype was counted many times. The V call is TRBV4-1, the J call TRBJ2-5, with D maybe TRBD2 (6 bases). V gave up 0 bases and J gave up 2 bases, with 10 bases separating them. In germline, CDR1 is MGHRA, CDR2 YSYEKL. The CDR3 runs 15 residues. The CDR3: CASSQDSGEQETQYF. The CDR3 region has the DNA TGCGCCAGCAGCCAAGATTCGGGGGAACAAGAGACCCAGTACTTC.